The TCR beta chain under discussion was sequenced for a study of blood T cells in healthy people across ages. Study-wide findings and caveats: Those diversity estimates obtained from one million T cells were thought to be underestimates.

Peripheral blood samples of roughly 9.8 milliliters were drawn from each donor. At least 7 million PBMCs were isolated per sample. This clonotype has only a few counts. The antigen remains undetermined. Germline loops: CDR1 SGHTA, CDR2 FQGNSA. The CDR3 runs 16 residues. V shed 1 base and J 7 bases; nucleotides not matched to a gene: 6. The use of a sample-barcoded 5' primer and a J-beta primer mix characterized a second PCR of roughly 6 to 11 cycles. The yield of each sample was at least 2.5 million CDR3-containing paired-end reads. TCRdb fed the 5' RACE reads into MiXCR, producing one record per CDR3 protein. Here the sample spans around 1,900,000 distinct CDR3 sequences, roughly two fifths being singletons.

The sequencing sample was made of blood. The TCR sequence derives from a human donor in good health. This chain uses TRBV7-2 with TRBJ1-6; 8 bases line up with TRBD1. The CDR3 DNA reads TGTGCCAGCAGCTTAGATTTGACAGGGGCAAATTCACCCCTCCACTTT. Translating it yields CASSLDLTGANSPLHF. The complete variable domain, with remaining parts taken from reference TRBV7-2 and TRBJ1-6, reads GAGVSQSPSNKVTEKGKDVELRCDPISGHTALYWYRQSLGQGLEFLIYFQGNSAPDKSGLPSDRFSAERTGGSVSTLTIQRTQQEDSAVYLCASSLDLTGANSPLHFGNGTRLTVT.